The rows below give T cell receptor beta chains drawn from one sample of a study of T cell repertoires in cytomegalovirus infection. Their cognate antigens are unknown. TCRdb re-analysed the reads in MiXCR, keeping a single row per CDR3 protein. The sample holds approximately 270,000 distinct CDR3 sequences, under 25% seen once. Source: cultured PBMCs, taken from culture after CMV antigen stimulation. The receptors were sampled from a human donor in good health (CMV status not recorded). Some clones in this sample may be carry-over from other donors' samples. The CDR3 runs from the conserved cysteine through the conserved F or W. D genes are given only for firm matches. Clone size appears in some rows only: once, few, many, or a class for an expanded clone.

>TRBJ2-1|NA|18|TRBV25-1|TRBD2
CASSVGGRANITYNEQFF
TGTGCCAGCAGTGTTGGCGGGAGGGCCAATATAACCTACAATGAGCAGTTCTTC
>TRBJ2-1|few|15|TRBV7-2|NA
CASSAPQRRGDEQFF
TGTGCCAGCAGCGCCCCCCAGCGGAGGGGGGATGAGCAGTTCTTC
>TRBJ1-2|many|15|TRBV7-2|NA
CASSFLTGGGYGYTF
TGTGCCAGCAGCTTTCTTACGGGGGGCGGCTATGGCTACACCTTC
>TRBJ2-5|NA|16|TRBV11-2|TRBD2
CASSFLSNSGRETQYF
TGTGCCAGCAGCTTTCTCAGCAATAGCGGGAGGGAGACCCAGTACTTC
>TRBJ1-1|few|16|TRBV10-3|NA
CAISGAGPSMNTEAFF
TGTGCCATCAGCGGGGCAGGGCCTTCCATGAACACTGAAGCTTTCTTT
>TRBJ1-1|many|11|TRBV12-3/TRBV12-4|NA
CASSRGTEAFF
TGTGCCAGCAGCAGGGGCACTGAAGCTTTCTTT
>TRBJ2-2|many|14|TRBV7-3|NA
CASSQRVRAGELFF
TGTGCCAGCAGCCAGAGAGTGAGGGCCGGGGAGCTGTTTTTT
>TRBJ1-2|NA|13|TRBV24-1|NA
CATSERGLYGYTF
TGTGCCACCAGTGAAAGGGGCCTCTATGGCTACACCTTC
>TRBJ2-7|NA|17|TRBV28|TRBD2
CASSSTGGTSGFYEQYF
TGTGCCAGCAGTTCAACCGGAGGGACTAGCGGATTCTACGAGCAGTACTTC
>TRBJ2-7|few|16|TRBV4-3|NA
CASSQDVAARGGEQYF
TGCGCCAGCAGCCAAGATGTAGCAGCCAGAGGCGGCGAGCAGTACTTC
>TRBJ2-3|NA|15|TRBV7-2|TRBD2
CASSHPGLAGNTQYF
TGTGCCAGCAGTCATCCGGGACTAGCGGGAAATACGCAGTATTTT
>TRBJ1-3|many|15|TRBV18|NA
CASSTERSSGNTIYF
TGTGCCAGCTCAACCGAACGAAGCTCTGGAAACACCATATATTTT
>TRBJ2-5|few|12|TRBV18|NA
CASSDDQETQYF
TGTGCCAGCTCAGACGACCAAGAGACCCAGTACTTC
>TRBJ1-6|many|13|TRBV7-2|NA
CASSLEGNSPLHF
TGTGCCAGCAGCTTAGAAGGGAATTCACCCCTCCACTTT
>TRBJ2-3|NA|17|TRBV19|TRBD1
CASSTIKGTGGTDTQYF
TGTGCCAGTAGTACTATTAAAGGGACAGGGGGCACAGATACGCAGTATTTT
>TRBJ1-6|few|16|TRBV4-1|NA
CASSQVGREGNSPLHF
TGCGCCAGCAGCCAAGTGGGCCGGGAGGGTAATTCACCCCTCCACTTT
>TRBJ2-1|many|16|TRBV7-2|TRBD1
CASSLASGTESFKQFF
TGTGCCAGCAGCTTAGCCTCCGGGACAGAGTCATTTAAGCAGTTCTTC
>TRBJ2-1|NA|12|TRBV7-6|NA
CASSRAGSEQFF
TGTGCCAGCAGCCGGGCAGGGTCTGAGCAGTTCTTC
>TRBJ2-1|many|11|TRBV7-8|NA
CASSPLAEQFF
TGTGCCAGCAGCCCCCTCGCTGAGCAGTTCTTC
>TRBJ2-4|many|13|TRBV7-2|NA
CASSLGTRNIQYF
TGTGCCAGCAGCTTAGGAACCCGGAACATTCAGTACTTC
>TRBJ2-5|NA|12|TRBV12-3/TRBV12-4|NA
CASSSHPETQYF
TGTGCCAGCAGTTCACACCCAGAGACCCAGTACTTC
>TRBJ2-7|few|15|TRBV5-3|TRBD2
CASSLGGGSSYEQYF
TGTGCCAGCAGCTTGGGGGGGGGAAGCTCCTACGAGCAGTACTTC
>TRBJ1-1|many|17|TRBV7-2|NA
CASSLVRDTQMNTEAFF
TGTGCCAGCAGCTTAGTCCGGGACACCCAAATGAACACTGAAGCTTTCTTT
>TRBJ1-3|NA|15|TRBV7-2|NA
CASSSQTGPEVTIYF
TGTGCCAGCAGCTCACAAACAGGGCCAGAAGTCACCATATATTTT
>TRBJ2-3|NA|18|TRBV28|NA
CASSFPSSPGRRTDTQYF
TGTGCCAGCAGTTTCCCATCTTCACCTGGGAGGAGGACAGATACGCAGTATTTT
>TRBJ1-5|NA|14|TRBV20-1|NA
CSAAGTTGNQPQHF
TGCAGTGCGGCCGGGACGACCGGCAATCAGCCCCAGCATTTT
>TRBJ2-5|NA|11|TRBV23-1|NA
CASSRDRLPYF
TGCGCCAGCAGTCGGGACCGCCTGCCGTACTTC
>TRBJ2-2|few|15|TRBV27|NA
CASSYSTVTTGELFF
TGTGCCAGCAGTTATTCGACAGTCACGACCGGGGAGCTGTTTTTT